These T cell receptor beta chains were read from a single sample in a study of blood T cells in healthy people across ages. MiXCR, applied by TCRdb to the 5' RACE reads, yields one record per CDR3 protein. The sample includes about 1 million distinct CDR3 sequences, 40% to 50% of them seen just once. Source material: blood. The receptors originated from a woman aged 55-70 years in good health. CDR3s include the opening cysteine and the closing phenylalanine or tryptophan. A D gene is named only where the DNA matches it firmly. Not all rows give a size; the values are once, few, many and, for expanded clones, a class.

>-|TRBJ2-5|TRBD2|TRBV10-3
CAISHTLANEQYF
TGTGCCATCAGCCACACACTAGCGAATGAGCAGTACTTC
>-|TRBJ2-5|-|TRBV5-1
CASSYDRPLGAQYF
TGCGCCAGCAGCTATGACAGGCCCCTTGGGGCCCAGTACTTC
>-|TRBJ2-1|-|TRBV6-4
CASSDSGQHNERFF
TGTGCCAGCAGTGACTCGGGACAACACAATGAGCGGTTCTTC
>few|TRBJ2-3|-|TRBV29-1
CSVEFRAADTQYF
TGCAGCGTTGAATTTAGGGCCGCAGATACGCAGTATTTT
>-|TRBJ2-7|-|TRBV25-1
CASKSHRSYNEQYF
TGTGCCAGCAAATCCCATAGATCCTACAATGAGCAGTACTTC
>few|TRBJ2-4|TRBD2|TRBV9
CASSVGSGSRDIQYF
TGTGCCAGCAGCGTAGGAAGCGGGAGTAGGGACATTCAGTACTTC
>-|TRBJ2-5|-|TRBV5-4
CARGRIQETQYF
TGTGCCAGGGGAAGGATACAAGAGACCCAGTACTTC
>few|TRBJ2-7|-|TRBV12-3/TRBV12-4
CATHETTGYNEQYF
TGTGCCACTCACGAGACCACAGGGTACAATGAGCAGTACTTC
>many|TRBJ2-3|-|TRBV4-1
CASSQGEARRTDTQYF
TGCGCCAGCAGCCAAGGGGAAGCGAGACGCACAGATACGCAGTATTTT
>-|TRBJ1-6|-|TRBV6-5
CASSDADNSPLHF
TGTGCCAGCAGTGACGCCGACAATTCACCCCTCCACTTT
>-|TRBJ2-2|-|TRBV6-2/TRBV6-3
CASTGNWGLDTGELFF
TGTGCCAGCACCGGAAATTGGGGGCTAGACACCGGGGAGCTGTTTTTT
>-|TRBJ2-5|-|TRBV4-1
CASSQPGQNRQYF
TGCGCCAGCAGCCAACCGGGCCAGAACCGGCAGTACTTC
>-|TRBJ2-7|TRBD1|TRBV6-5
CASNRQGAGEQYF
TGTGCCAGCAACAGACAGGGGGCAGGGGAGCAGTACTTC
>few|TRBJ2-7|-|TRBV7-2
CASSPNEGAYEQYF
TGTGCCAGCAGCCCTAACGAGGGGGCCTACGAGCAGTACTTC
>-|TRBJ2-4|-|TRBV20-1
CSGGDQTKNIQYF
TGCAGTGGAGGGGACCAAACCAAAAACATTCAGTACTTC
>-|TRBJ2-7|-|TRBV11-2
CASSLMDGSYEQYF
TGTGCCAGCAGCTTGATGGACGGATCCTACGAGCAGTACTTC
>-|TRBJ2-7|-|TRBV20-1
CSASLLAGYEQYF
TGCAGTGCTAGCCTGCTAGCAGGGTACGAGCAGTACTTC
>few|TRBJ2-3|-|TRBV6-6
CASSPYDQIRDTQYF
TGTGCCAGCAGTCCCTATGACCAAATAAGAGATACGCAGTATTTT
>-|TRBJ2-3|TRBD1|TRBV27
CASSPIGQERKSDTQYF
TGTGCCAGCAGCCCCATAGGACAGGAAAGGAAGTCAGATACGCAGTATTTT
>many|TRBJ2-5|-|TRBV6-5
CASSYDRRQETQYF
TGTGCCAGCAGTTACGACAGGCGTCAAGAGACCCAGTACTTC
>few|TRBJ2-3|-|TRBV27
CASSSKGGSTLSTDTQYF
TGTGCCAGCAGTTCTAAAGGGGGAAGTACCCTTAGCACAGATACGCAGTATTTT
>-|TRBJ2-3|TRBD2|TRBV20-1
CSAIAGGPTDTQYF
TGCAGTGCAATAGCGGGAGGGCCCACAGATACGCAGTATTTT
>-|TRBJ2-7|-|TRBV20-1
CSARAGTLSSEQYF
TGCAGTGCTAGGGCAGGCACTCTATCCAGCGAGCAGTACTTC
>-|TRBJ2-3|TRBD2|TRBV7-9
CASSNSGTSHGDTQYF
TGTGCCAGCAGCAACTCCGGGACTAGCCACGGGGATACGCAGTATTTT
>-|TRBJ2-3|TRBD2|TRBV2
CASSRTLIAGVSTDTQYF
TGTGCCAGCAGCCGCACTCTTATAGCGGGAGTTAGCACAGATACGCAGTATTTT
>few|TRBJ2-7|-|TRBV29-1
CSVEYPRDEQYF
TGCAGCGTTGAATACCCCAGGGACGAGCAGTACTTC
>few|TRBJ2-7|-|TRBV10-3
CAISVLGYEQYF
TGTGCCATCAGTGTCTTGGGCTACGAGCAGTACTTC
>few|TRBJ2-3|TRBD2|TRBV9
CASSVATSGSIGGDTQYF
TGTGCCAGCAGCGTTGCGACTAGCGGGAGTATAGGCGGCGATACGCAGTATTTT
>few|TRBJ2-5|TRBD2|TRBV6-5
CASSYARLAGGQETQYF
TGTGCCAGCAGTTACGCGCGGCTAGCGGGAGGGCAAGAGACCCAGTACTTC
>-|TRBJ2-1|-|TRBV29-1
CSAKVVGLRPGNEQFF
TGCAGCGCTAAAGTTGTTGGGCTACGTCCGGGCAATGAGCAGTTCTTC